This T cell receptor beta chain came from a study of identical twins. There are a few counts of this clonotype. TCRdb passed the 5' RACE reads through MiXCR, listing each CDR3 protein once. This table holds some 560,000 distinct CDR3 sequences, just under 10% found once. The CDR3 spans 16 residues. V lost 1 base and J lost 0, with 12 bases in between. Per germline, CDR1 MNHEY and CDR2 SVGAGI. These sequences were also reported in another study, on yellow fever vaccine responses in identical twins.

This rearrangement joins TRBV6-5 to TRBJ1-1; perhaps TRBD1 as D (6 bases). The sample taken for sequencing was PBMCs. The receptor's source is a young woman in good health. The CDR3 loop reads CASSYFGGGLNTEAFF. For the CDR3, the DNA is TGTGCCAGCAGTTACTTCGGGGGCGGCCTGAACACTGAAGCTTTCTTT.